The 29 T cell receptor beta chains listed next were all sequenced from one sample in a study of blood T cell repertoires in COVID-19. TCRdb's table, derived via immunoSEQ multiplex PCR, lists solely in-frame clones and lacks some. Here the sample spans 190,000 or so clones, almost 90% being singletons. Input material: peripheral blood. These receptors were obtained from a man aged 50-60 years with acute or convalescent COVID-19.

This chain connects TRBV18 to TRBJ1-5, with no clear D. V was clipped by 6 bases and J by 0 bases, with 12 bases between them. CDR3 size: 15 residues. The germline V gene encodes CDR1 KGHSH and CDR2 LQKENI. The CDR3 sequence is CASSSSWASNQPQHF. In nucleotides, the CDR3 is TGTGCCAGCTCCTCCTCTTGGGCTAGCAATCAGCCCCAGCATTTT. Complete variable domain (other parts from reference TRBV18 and TRBJ1-5): NAGVMQNPRHLVRRRGQEARLRCSPMKGHSHVYWYRQLPEEGLKFMVYLQKENIIDESGMPKERFSAEFPKEGPSILRIQQVVRGDSAAYFCASSSSWASNQPQHFGDGTRLSIL.

The rearrangement uses TRBV18 and TRBJ2-7; 7 bases line up with TRBD2. In germline, CDR1 is KGHSH, CDR2 LQKENI. V trimming: 3 bases; J trimming: 0 bases; junction bases outside the gene matches: 2. The CDR3 runs 14 residues. The CDR3 protein is CASSPTSSSYEQYF. CDR3 nucleotides: TGTGCCAGCTCACCGACTAGCAGCTCCTACGAGCAGTACTTC.

The V and J genes are TRBV3-1 (or the pseudogene TRBV3-2) and TRBJ2-3, with D possibly matching TRBD2 (7 bases). V lost 6 bases and J lost 5, with 18 bases in between. This CDR3 spans 15 amino acids. The V gene's germline CDR1 is LGHDT and CDR2 YNNKEL (reference sequence). CDR3 sequence (DNA): TGTGCCAGCAGGTTGGCGGGGGCGCCGAAAGATACGCAGTATTTT. The encoded protein is CASRLAGAPKDTQYF.

The chain links TRBV7-9 to TRBJ2-7, with TRBD1 as a possible D gene (7 bases). The V gene lost 5 bases and the J gene lost 3 bases, with 17 bases spanning the gap. The CDR3 totals 15 residues. Per germline, CDR1 SEHNR and CDR2 FQNEAQ (reference sequence). CDR3 region: CASSRAGQPLYEQYF. For the CDR3, the DNA is TGTGCCAGCAGCCGGGCGGGACAGCCGCTCTACGAGCAGTACTTC.

The CDR3 protein is CASSKDGASDYGYTF. The CDR3 DNA follows: TGTGCCAGCAGCAAAGATGGGGCTTCGGACTATGGCTACACCTTC. The chain has TRBV21-1 and TRBJ1-2; the table calls TRBD1, which could not be checked here. TRBV21-1 represents a pseudogene. CDR3 size: 15 residues.

The gene calls are TRBV9 and TRBJ2-2, with D possibly being TRBD1 (6 bases). V lost 0 bases and J 1 base, leaving 10 bases between the germline ends. The CDR3 extends over 16 amino acids. Germline V gives CDR1 SGDLS, CDR2 YYNGEE. CDR3 bases: TGTGCCAGCAGCGTAGGAGGGGGACAGAACACCGGGGAGCTGTTTTTT. Translating gives CASSVGGGQNTGELFF.

This CDR3 is CASSRTSGGTFGEQYV. The CDR3 DNA is TGTGCCAGCAGTAGGACTAGCGGGGGGACCTTCGGCGAGCAGTACGTC. The chain recombines TRBV6-6 with TRBJ2-7; 14 nucleotides match TRBD2. Germline V gene sequence: CDR1 MNHNY, CDR2 SVGAGI (reference sequence). The CDR3 runs 16 residues. Trimming removed 5 bases from V and 6 bases from J; junction bases left unmatched: 9.

The gene calls are TRBV18 and TRBJ1-4, with D tentatively TRBD1 (6 bases). Germline V gene lookup returns CDR1 KGHSH and CDR2 LQKENI. Trimming stripped 4 bases from V and 5 bases from J, with 11 bases between. The length of the CDR3 is 14 residues. Here the CDR3 reads CASSLTGLNEKLFF. CDR3 in DNA: TGTGCCAGCTCACTTACAGGGCTGAATGAAAAACTGTTTTTT.

The rearrangement uses TRBV6-2 or TRBV6-3 and TRBJ1-5; 11 bases match TRBD1. Trimming removed 4 bases from V and 4 bases from J; junction bases left unmatched: 9. Germline CDR1 is MNHEY and CDR2 is SVGEGT. The length of the CDR3 is 17 residues. CDR3 DNA sequence: TGTGCCAGCAGTTCCACCCCCGGGACAGGGGGGAATCAGCCCCAGCATTTT. Translating it yields CASSSTPGTGGNQPQHF.

The count of this clone is one. The gene calls are TRBV20-1 and TRBJ2-1; weak D call: TRBD2 (5 bases). The length of the CDR3 is 11 residues. Germline CDR1 reads DFQATT; CDR2 reads SNEGSKA (reference sequence). V was cut by 5 bases and J by 7 bases, with 9 bases left in between. This chain's CDR3 is CSAFSVNEQFF. CDR3 sequence (DNA): TGCAGTGCTTTTAGCGTTAATGAGCAGTTCTTC.

This chain connects TRBV6-2 or TRBV6-3 to TRBJ2-1, with 8 bases identical to TRBD2. Germline-derived CDR1 and CDR2 are MNHEY and SVGEGT. V lost 5 bases and J lost 7; bases outside the gene matches: 10. This CDR3 has 15 amino acids. The CDR3 DNA is TGTGCCAGCAGTCCGGGACTAGGTTCTAGAAATGAGCAGTTCTTC. Its translation: CASSPGLGSRNEQFF.

The chain has TRBV30 and TRBJ2-7, with D perhaps matching TRBD2 (5 bases). The germline V gene encodes CDR1 GTSNPN and CDR2 SVGIG (reference sequence). Deletions cut 7 bases from V and 5 bases from J, with 18 bases between. The CDR3 is 13 amino acids. CDR3 region: CAFGESYNHEQYF. DNA for the CDR3: TGTGCCTTCGGGGAATCGTACAACCACGAGCAGTACTTC.

J is TRBJ2-3 and V is TRBV10-1; D is possibly TRBD2 (6 bases). The CDR3 consists of 14 residues. V was shortened by 0 bases and J by 6 bases, with 10 bases between the two germline ends. Germline values: CDR1 WNHNN, CDR2 SYGVQD (reference sequence). CDR3 nucleotide sequence: TGCGCCAGCAGTGAGTCGAATGGGGGGGATACGCAGTATTTT. As protein: CASSESNGGDTQYF.

The chain is built from TRBV28 and TRBJ1-2; D call uncertain. CDR1 is MDHEN, CDR2 SYDVKM, per germline. V dropped 3 bases and J dropped 4 bases, with 12 bases sitting between them. The CDR3 consists of 14 residues. In DNA form, the CDR3 reads TGTGCCAGCAGTTTTGTGAGGCCTACCTATGGCTACACCTTC. Amino acid sequence: CASSFVRPTYGYTF.

This sequence joins TRBV7-2 and TRBJ1-5, with D hard to call. The CDR3 spans 13 residues. The V gene lost 3 bases and the J gene lost 2 bases, with 5 bases spanning the gap. In germline, CDR1 is SGHTA, CDR2 FQGNSA. In DNA, the CDR3 is TGTGCCAGCAGCTTGAGTGGCAATCAGCCCCAGCATTTT. Translation: CASSLSGNQPQHF.

This rearrangement joins TRBV11-2 to TRBJ2-1; 7 positions match TRBD2. Germline V gene lookup returns CDR1 SGHAT and CDR2 FQNNGV. CDR3 length equals 14 residues. Unmatched junction bases numbered 5, after V lost 5 bases and J lost 4 bases. The CDR3 loop is CASSPGLRYNEQFF. The DNA for the CDR3 is TGTGCCAGCAGCCCGGGACTACGTTACAATGAGCAGTTCTTC.

The chain employs TRBV7-8 and TRBJ1-1; TRBD1 might be the D (5 bases). The V and J ends lost 7 bases and 1 base respectively, with 13 bases between them. This CDR3 is built from 14 residues. CDR1 and CDR2 from the germline V gene are SGHVS and FQNEAQ. The CDR3 is CASTAGPTNTEAFF. The DNA for the CDR3 is TGTGCCAGCACCGCGGGGCCAACGAACACTGAAGCTTTCTTT.

The rearrangement joins TRBV4-1 to TRBJ2-7; maybe TRBD2 (6 bases). This CDR3 has 14 amino acids. V lost 5 bases, J lost 4 bases, and 15 bases lay in between. In germline, CDR1 is MGHRA, CDR2 YSYEKL. The CDR3 DNA reads TGCGCCAGCAGCACCCAGCCGGGGGAATACGAGCAGTACTTC. This gives the protein CASSTQPGEYEQYF.

This clone has only a few counts. This chain joins TRBV28 and TRBJ1-5, with no clear D. Between the trimmed V and J ends, which lost 3 bases and 4 bases, there was a span of 7 bases. CDR1 and CDR2 (germline): MDHEN, SYDVKM. The length of the CDR3 is 13 residues. The DNA of the CDR3 is TGTGCCAGCAGTTTGAGAGTGAATCAGCCCCAGCATTTT. This sequence encodes CASSLRVNQPQHF.

The chain combines TRBV19 with TRBJ2-5; 14 bases are a match to TRBD2. J lost 3 bases, V lost 3 bases, and 6 bases had no gene match. The CDR3 has 17 amino acids. The V gene's germline CDR1 is LNHDA and CDR2 SQIVND (reference sequence). DNA for the CDR3: TGTGCCAGTAGTATTAATGGGGGACTAGCGGGAGAAGAGACCCAGTACTTC. Its translation is CASSINGGLAGEETQYF.

The genes are TRBV5-4 and TRBJ1-4; D perhaps matches TRBD1 (6 bases). In germline, CDR1 is SGHNT, CDR2 YYREEE (reference sequence). V lost 4 bases and J lost 5, with 12 bases in between. The CDR3 loop spans 14 amino acids. CDR3 nucleotide sequence: TGTGCCAGCAGCCCTGGACAGTCGAATGAAAAACTGTTTTTT. Protein: CASSPGQSNEKLFF. The whole variable domain, filled in from reference TRBV5-4 and TRBJ1-4, reads ETGVTQSPTHLIKTRGQQVTLRCSSQSGHNTVSWYQQALGQGPQFIFQYYREEENGRGNFPPRFSGLQFPNYSSELNVNALELDDSALYLCASSPGQSNEKLFFGSGTQLSVL.

The V call is TRBV4-2, the J call TRBJ1-4, with 7 nucleotides matching TRBD1. V lost 1 base and J lost 10; bases outside the gene matches: 15. CDR1 LGHNA and CDR2 YNFKEQ come from the germline V gene. This CDR3 is 17 amino acids long. The CDR3 nucleotides are TGTGCCAGCAGCCAAGTCGGAGAGACAGGGTACGGCGGAAAACTGTTTTTT. Encoded protein: CASSQVGETGYGGKLFF.

CDR3 nucleotides: TGTGCCATCGGGGGAGCGGGGGGAGGCGCAGATACGCAGTATTTT. Protein sequence: CAIGGAGGGADTQYF. The chain joins TRBV10-3 to TRBJ2-3, with 9 bases matching TRBD2. The CDR3 has 15 residues. V lost 8 bases and J lost 4; bases outside the gene matches: 10. In germline, CDR1 is ENHRY, CDR2 SYGVKD.

V is TRBV7-8 and J is TRBJ2-1; 9 bases are shared with TRBD2. This CDR3 contains 18 residues. V was pared by 6 bases and J by 3 bases, with 15 bases of the junction left unmatched. Germline CDR1 reads SGHVS; CDR2 reads FQNEAQ. The CDR3 region has the DNA TGTGCCAGCAGACCACCTCGACTAGAGCGGGAGGACTACAATGAGCAGTTCTTC. The encoded protein is CASRPPRLEREDYNEQFF.

In its sample, this clone was seen a few times. The V gene is TRBV6-5, the J gene TRBJ2-7, with D tentatively TRBD2 (6 bases). The V and J ends lost 10 bases and 5 bases respectively, with 15 bases between them. This CDR3 contains 12 residues. Germline loops: CDR1 MNHEY, CDR2 SVGAGI. This chain's CDR3 is CATRGPGDEQYV. The CDR3 nucleotides are TGTGCCACCCGCGGACCGGGGGACGAGCAGTACGTC.

This clone was counted a single time. The chain carries TRBV5-6 and TRBJ2-7; TRBD1 is a possible D gene (5 bases). Trimming removed 2 bases at V and 6 bases at J, with 24 bases between. Germline V gene sequence: CDR1 SGHDT, CDR2 YYEEEE. The CDR3 is 17 amino acids. The CDR3 loop reads CASSFGVVGLSGLEQYF. The CDR3 DNA follows: TGTGCCAGCAGCTTTGGTGTTGTGGGGCTTTCGGGCCTCGAGCAGTACTTC.

The chain couples TRBV27 to TRBJ2-2, with 13 bases matching TRBD2. CDR1 and CDR2 from the germline V gene are MNHEY and SMNVEV (reference sequence). This CDR3 contains 15 residues. J lost 6 bases, V lost 6 bases, and 4 bases had no gene match. In nucleotides, the CDR3 is TGTGCCAGCAGGCCCGGGACTAGCGGGGCCGGGGAGCTGTTTTTT. Translating it yields CASRPGTSGAGELFF.

This chain uses TRBV19 with TRBJ1-2; the match to TRBD1 covers 9 bases. J was trimmed by 6 bases and V by 2 bases; bases with no gene match: 10. Per germline, CDR1 LNHDA and CDR2 SQIVND (reference sequence). The CDR3 consists of 16 residues. As DNA, the CDR3 is TGTGCCAGTAGTATATCCTCCGGGGGACAGGGTCATGGCTACACCTTC. This translates into CASSISSGGQGHGYTF.

The table lists this clone with a count of one. The chain joins TRBV28 to TRBJ1-1, with 7 bases fitting TRBD1. Germline CDR1 MDHEN, CDR2 SYDVKM. This CDR3 region has 14 residues. Trimming cost V 6 bases and J 10 bases; bases outside gene matches: 14. This CDR3 is CASSRPGQLYAAFF. CDR3 sequence (DNA): TGTGCCAGCAGCAGACCGGGACAGCTTTACGCAGCTTTCTTT.